This T cell receptor (beta chain) is from a study of identical twins. The CDR3 runs to 14 residues. Germline V gene data show CDR1 as SGHDN and CDR2 as FVKESK. V was pared by 4 bases and J by 3 bases, with 13 bases between. The donor group consisted entirely of healthy Caucasians. TCRdb processed the 5' RACE reads anew with MiXCR; each CDR3 protein has one entry. Found here are some 230,000 distinct CDR3 sequences, over 5.5% of them singletons; the top ten hold roughly 15%. This sample also appeared in a second study, on T cells expressing NK-cell markers.

Specimen: CD8+ T cells sorted from blood. The chain employs TRBV14 and TRBJ2-7, with D maybe TRBD1 (6 bases). The TCR comes from a woman in her late teens or twenties in good health. CDR3 sequence: CASSPTGSIYEQYF. CDR3 DNA: TGTGCCAGCAGCCCTACAGGGTCAATCTACGAGCAGTACTTC. Variable domain in full (rest from reference TRBV14 and TRBJ2-7): EAGVTQFPSHSVIEKGQTVTLRCDPISGHDNLYWYRRVMGKEIKFLLHFVKESKQDESGMPNNRFLAERTGGTYSTLKVQPAELEDSGVYFCASSPTGSIYEQYFGPGTRLTVT.